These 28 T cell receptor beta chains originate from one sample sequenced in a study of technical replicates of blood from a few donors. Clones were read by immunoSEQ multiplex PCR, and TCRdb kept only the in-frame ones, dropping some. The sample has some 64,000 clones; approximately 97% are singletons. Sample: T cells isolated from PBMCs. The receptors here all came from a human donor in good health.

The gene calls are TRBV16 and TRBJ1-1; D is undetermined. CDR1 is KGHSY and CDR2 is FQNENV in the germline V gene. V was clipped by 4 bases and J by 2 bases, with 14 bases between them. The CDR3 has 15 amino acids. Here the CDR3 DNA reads TGTGCCAGCAGCCCCCAACTCGGGAGTAACACTGAAGCTTTCTTT. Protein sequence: CASSPQLGSNTEAFF.

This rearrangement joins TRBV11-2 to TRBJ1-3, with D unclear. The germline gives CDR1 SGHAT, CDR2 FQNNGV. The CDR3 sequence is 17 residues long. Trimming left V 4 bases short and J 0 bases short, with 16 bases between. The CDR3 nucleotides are TGTGCCAGCAGCTCTCCCCGGAGGCAGCTCTCTGGAAACACCATATATTTT. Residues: CASSSPRRQLSGNTIYF.

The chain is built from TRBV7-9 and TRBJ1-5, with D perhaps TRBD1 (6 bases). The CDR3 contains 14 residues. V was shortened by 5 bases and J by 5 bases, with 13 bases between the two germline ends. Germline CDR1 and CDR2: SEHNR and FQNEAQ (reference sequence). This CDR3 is CASSLTGGDQPQHF. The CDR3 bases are TGTGCCAGCAGCCTAACGGGGGGCGATCAGCCCCAGCATTTT.

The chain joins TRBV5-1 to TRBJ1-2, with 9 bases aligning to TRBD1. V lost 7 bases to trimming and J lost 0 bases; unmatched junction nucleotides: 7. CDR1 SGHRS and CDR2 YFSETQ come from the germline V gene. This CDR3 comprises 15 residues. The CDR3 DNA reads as TGCGCCAGCGGCCAGGGACAGGGACCTAACTATGGCTACACCTTC. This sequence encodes CASGQGQGPNYGYTF.

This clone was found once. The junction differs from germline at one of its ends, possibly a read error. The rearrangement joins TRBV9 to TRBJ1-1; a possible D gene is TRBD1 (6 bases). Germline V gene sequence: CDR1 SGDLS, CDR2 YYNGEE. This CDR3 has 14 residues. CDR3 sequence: CASTPEGGNAEAFF. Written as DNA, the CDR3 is TGTGCCAGCACCCCGGAGGGGGGGAACGCTGAAGCTTTCTTT.

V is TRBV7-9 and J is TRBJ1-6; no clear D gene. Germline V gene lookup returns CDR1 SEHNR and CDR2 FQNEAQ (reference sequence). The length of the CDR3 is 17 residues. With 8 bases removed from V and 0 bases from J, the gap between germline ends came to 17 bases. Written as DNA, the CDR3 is TGTGCCAGCGGAGGCGGTACCTTGAGCTCCTATAATTCACCCCTCCACTTT. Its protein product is CASGGGTLSSYNSPLHF.

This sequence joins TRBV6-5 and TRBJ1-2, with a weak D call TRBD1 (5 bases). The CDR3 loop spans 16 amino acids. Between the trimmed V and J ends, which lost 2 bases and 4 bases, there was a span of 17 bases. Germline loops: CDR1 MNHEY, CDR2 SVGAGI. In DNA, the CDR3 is TGTGCCAGCAGTTACGACAGAGCCTTCTCCCCCTATGGCTACACCTTC. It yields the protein CASSYDRAFSPYGYTF.

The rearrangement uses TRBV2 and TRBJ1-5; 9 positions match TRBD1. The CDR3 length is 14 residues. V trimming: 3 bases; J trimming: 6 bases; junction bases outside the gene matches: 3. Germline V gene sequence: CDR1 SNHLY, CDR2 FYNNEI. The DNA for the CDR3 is TGTGCCAGCAGTGATGTGACAGGGGGTCAGCCCCAGCATTTT. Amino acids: CASSDVTGGQPQHF. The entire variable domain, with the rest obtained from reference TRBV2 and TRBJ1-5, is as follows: EPEVTQTPSHQVTQMGQEVILRCVPISNHLYFYWYRQILGQKVEFLVSFYNNEISEKSEIFDDQFSVERPDGSNFTLKIRSTKLEDSAMYFCASSDVTGGQPQHFGDGTRLSIL.

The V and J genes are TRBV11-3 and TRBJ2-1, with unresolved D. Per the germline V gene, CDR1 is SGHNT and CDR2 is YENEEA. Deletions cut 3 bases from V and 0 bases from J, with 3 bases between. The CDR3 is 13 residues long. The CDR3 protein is CASSLRSYNEQFF. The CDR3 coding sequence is TGTGCCAGCAGCTTGCGCTCCTACAATGAGCAGTTCTTC. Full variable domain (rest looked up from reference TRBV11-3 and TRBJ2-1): EAGVVQSPRYKIIEKKQPVAFWCNPISGHNTLYWYLQNLGQGPELLIRYENEEAVDDSQLPKDRFSAERLKGVDSTLKIQPAELGDSAVYLCASSLRSYNEQFFGPGTRLTVL.

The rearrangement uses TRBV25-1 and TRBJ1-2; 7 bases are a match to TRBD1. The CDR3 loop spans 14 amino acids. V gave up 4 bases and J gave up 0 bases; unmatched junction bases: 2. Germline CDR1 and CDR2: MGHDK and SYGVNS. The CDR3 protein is CASSGQGANYGYTF. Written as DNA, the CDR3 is TGTGCCAGCAGTGGGCAGGGGGCTAACTATGGCTACACCTTC.

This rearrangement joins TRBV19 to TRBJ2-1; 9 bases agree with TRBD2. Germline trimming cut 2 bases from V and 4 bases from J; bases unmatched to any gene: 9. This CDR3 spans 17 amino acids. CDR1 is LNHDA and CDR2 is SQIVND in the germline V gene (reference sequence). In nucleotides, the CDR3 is TGTGCCAGTAGTATACGGCTCTTAGCGGGAGTTTACAATGAGCAGTTCTTC. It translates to CASSIRLLAGVYNEQFF.

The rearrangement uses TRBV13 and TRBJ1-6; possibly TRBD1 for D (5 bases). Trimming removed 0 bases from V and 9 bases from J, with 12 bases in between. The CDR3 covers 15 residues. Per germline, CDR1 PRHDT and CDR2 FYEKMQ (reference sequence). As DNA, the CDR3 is TGTGCCAGCAGCTTAGGAAGGGGTTCAGTTTCACCCCTCCACTTT. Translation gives CASSLGRGSVSPLHF.

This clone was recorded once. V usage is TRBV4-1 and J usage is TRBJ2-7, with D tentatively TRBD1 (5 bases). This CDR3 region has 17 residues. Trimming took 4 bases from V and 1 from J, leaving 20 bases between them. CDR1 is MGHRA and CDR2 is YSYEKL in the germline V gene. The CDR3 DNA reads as TGCGCCAGCAGCCCTCACGGGTTACAGGCGCTTTCCTACGAGCAGTACTTC. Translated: CASSPHGLQALSYEQYF.

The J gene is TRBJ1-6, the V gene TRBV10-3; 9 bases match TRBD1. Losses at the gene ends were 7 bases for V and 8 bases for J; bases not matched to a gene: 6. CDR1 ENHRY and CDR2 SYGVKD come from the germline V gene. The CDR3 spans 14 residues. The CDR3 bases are TGTGCCATCAATGGACAGGGGCCGGATTCACCCCTCCACTTT. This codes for CAINGQGPDSPLHF.

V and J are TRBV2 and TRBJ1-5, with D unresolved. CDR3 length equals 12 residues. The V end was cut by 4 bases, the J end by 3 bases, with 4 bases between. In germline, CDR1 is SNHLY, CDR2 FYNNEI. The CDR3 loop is CASSVSNQPQHF. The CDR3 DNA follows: TGTGCCAGCAGTGTATCCAATCAGCCCCAGCATTTT.

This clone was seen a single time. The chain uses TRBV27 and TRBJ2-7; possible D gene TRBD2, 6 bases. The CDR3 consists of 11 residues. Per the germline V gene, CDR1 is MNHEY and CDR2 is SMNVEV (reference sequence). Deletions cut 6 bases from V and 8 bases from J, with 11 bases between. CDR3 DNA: TGTGCCAGCAGATATGGGACTCAGCAGTACTTC. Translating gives CASRYGTQQYF.

The CDR3 spells CASSSRPGAPVTYVREQYF. CDR3 coding DNA: TGTGCCAGCAGTTCCCGACCAGGGGCCCCCGTTACATACGTACGCGAGCAGTACTTC. The rearrangement joins TRBV27 to TRBJ2-7; possible D gene TRBD1, 6 bases. Per the germline V gene, CDR1 is MNHEY and CDR2 is SMNVEV (reference sequence). The CDR3 covers 19 residues. V lost 4 bases and J 6 bases, leaving 31 bases between the germline ends.

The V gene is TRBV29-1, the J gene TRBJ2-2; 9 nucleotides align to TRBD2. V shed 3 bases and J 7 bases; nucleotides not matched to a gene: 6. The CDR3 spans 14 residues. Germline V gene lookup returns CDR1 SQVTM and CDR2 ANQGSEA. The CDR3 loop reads CSVDAGGYGGELFF. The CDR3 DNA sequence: TGCAGCGTTGATGCGGGAGGGTATGGCGGGGAGCTGTTTTTT.

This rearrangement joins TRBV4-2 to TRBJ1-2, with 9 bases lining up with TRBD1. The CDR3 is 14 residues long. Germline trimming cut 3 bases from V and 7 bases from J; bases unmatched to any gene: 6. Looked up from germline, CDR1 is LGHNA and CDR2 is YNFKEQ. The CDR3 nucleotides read TGTGCCAGCAGCCACCTACAGGGGGCTCCTGGCTACACCTTC. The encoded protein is CASSHLQGAPGYTF.

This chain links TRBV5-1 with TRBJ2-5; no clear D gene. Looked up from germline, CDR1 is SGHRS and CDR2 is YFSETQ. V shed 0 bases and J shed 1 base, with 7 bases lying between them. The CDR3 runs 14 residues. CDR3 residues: CASSLVGSQETQYF. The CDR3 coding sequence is TGCGCCAGCAGCTTGGTGGGCTCCCAAGAGACCCAGTACTTC.

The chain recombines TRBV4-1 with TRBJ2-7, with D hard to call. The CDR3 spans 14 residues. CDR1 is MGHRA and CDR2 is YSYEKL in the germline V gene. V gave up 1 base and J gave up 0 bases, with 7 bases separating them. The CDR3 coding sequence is TGCGCCAGCAGCCAAGGGGCAGGCTCCTACGAGCAGTACTTC. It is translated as CASSQGAGSYEQYF.

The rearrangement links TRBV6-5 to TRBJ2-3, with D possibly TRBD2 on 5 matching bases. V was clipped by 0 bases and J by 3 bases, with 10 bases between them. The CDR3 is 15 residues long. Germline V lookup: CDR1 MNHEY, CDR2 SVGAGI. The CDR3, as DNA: TGTGCCAGCAGTTACTCGAAGCCGGGGACAGATACGCAGTATTTT. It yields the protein CASSYSKPGTDTQYF.

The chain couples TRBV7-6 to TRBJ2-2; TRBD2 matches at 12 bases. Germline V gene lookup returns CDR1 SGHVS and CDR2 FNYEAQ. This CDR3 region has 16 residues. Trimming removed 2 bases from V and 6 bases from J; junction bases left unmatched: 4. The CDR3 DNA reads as TGTGCCAGCAGCTTACTGACTAGCGGGAGTCCCGGGGAGCTGTTTTTT. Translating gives CASSLLTSGSPGELFF.

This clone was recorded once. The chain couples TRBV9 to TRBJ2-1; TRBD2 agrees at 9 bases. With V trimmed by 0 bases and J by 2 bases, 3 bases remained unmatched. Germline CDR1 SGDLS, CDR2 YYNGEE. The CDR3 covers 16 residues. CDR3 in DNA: TGTGCCAGCAGCGTAGAGAGCGGGGGGCCCTACAATGAGCAGTTCTTC. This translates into CASSVESGGPYNEQFF.

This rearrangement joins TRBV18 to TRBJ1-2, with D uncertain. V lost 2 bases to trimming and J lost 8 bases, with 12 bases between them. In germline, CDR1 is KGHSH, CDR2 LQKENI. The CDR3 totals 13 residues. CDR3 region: CASSPFGDGGYTF. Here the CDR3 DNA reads TGTGCCAGCTCACCATTCGGGGATGGCGGCTACACCTTC.

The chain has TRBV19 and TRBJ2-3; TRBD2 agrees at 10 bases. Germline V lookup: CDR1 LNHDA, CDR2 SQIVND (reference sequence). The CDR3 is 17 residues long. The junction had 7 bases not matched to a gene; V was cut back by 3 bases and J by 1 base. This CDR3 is CASSIQRGTSGTDTQYF. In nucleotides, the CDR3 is TGTGCCAGTAGTATTCAGCGGGGGACTAGCGGCACAGATACGCAGTATTTT.

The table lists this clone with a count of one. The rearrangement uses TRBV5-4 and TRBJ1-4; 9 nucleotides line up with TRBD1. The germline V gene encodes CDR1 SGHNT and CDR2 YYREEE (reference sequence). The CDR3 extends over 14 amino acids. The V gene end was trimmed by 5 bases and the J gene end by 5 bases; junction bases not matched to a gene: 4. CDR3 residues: CASSFGTGNEKLFF. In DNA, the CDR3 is TGTGCCAGCAGTTTTGGGACAGGGAATGAAAAACTGTTTTTT.

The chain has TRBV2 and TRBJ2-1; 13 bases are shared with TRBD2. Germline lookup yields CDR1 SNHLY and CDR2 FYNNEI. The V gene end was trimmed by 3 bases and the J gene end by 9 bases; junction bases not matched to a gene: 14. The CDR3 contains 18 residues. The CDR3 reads CASSESTSGGRIGSEQFF. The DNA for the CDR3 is TGTGCCAGCAGTGAGTCGACTAGCGGGGGGAGGATAGGATCTGAGCAGTTCTTC. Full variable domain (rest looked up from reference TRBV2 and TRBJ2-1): EPEVTQTPSHQVTQMGQEVILRCVPISNHLYFYWYRQILGQKVEFLVSFYNNEISEKSEIFDDQFSVERPDGSNFTLKIRSTKLEDSAMYFCASSESTSGGRIGSEQFFGPGTRLTVL.